One sample yielded the 10 T cell receptor beta chains listed below, sequenced in a study of blood T cell repertoires in COVID-19. Profiling relied on immunoSEQ multiplex PCR, and the TCRdb table lists in-frame clones only, not all of them. Among approximately 450,000 clones, around 90% were seen once, and the ten largest hold approximately 2%. Sequenced: PBMCs or T cells enriched from blood (not recorded which). The receptors shown here come from a woman younger than 35 with acute COVID-19.

This clone was seen a single time. This chain joins TRBV12-3 or TRBV12-4 and TRBJ1-2; D is perhaps TRBD1 (5 bases). The germline V and J ends were trimmed by 6 bases and 5 bases, with 13 bases remaining between them. CDR3 length: 13 residues. CDR3 residues: CASSSGLLYGYTF. The DNA of the CDR3 is TGTGCCAGCAGCTCGGGACTTCTATATGGCTACACCTTC.

The chain has TRBV6-2 or TRBV6-3 and TRBJ2-7; 7 bases agree with TRBD2. This CDR3 is 12 amino acids long. V shed 5 bases and J 10 bases; nucleotides not matched to a gene: 8. The germline gives CDR1 MNHEY, CDR2 SVGEGT. The CDR3 protein is CASSGLVPDQYF. The CDR3 DNA is TGTGCCAGCAGTGGACTAGTCCCCGATCAGTACTTC.

The chain carries TRBV15 and TRBJ2-7, with 8 bases identical to TRBD1. Per germline, CDR1 LNHNV and CDR2 YYDKDF (reference sequence). J lost 6 bases, V lost 1 base, and 8 bases had no gene match. CDR3 length: 15 residues. The CDR3 DNA is TGTGCCACCAGCAGAGTGGGCAGGGGGCGGGCCGAGCAGTACTTC. Amino acid sequence: CATSRVGRGRAEQYF.

The rearrangement links TRBV5-6 to TRBJ1-2; D may be TRBD1 (6 bases). The CDR3 consists of 13 residues. Germline assignment: CDR1 SGHDT and CDR2 YYEEEE. Deletions cut 2 bases from V and 2 bases from J, with 7 bases between. The CDR3 here is CASSFQGNYGYTF. The DNA of the CDR3 is TGTGCCAGCAGCTTTCAGGGGAACTATGGCTACACCTTC.

This clone appeared once. V gene TRBV7-2 combines with J gene TRBJ2-3, with 11 bases identical to TRBD2. V shed 7 bases and J 3 bases; nucleotides not matched to a gene: 3. The germline V gene encodes CDR1 SGHTA and CDR2 FQGNSA. The CDR3 runs 14 residues. The DNA for the CDR3 is TGTGCCAGCAAACTAGCGGGAGAAACAGATACGCAGTATTTT. Its protein is CASKLAGETDTQYF. The variable domain in full, with the rest retrieved from reference TRBV7-2 and TRBJ2-3, is GAGVSQSPSNKVTEKGKDVELRCDPISGHTALYWYRQSLGQGLEFLIYFQGNSAPDKSGLPSDRFSAERTGGSVSTLTIQRTQQEDSAVYLCASKLAGETDTQYFGPGTRLTVL.

The V call is TRBV2, the J call TRBJ1-2; TRBD1 is a possible D gene (6 bases). The CDR3 loop spans 15 amino acids. With 6 bases removed from V and 0 bases from J, the gap between germline ends came to 14 bases. CDR1 is SNHLY and CDR2 is FYNNEI in the germline V gene. Here the CDR3 reads CASRPQTGSNYGYTF. The CDR3 DNA reads TGTGCCAGCAGACCACAGACAGGCTCTAACTATGGCTACACCTTC.

V and J are TRBV7-2 and TRBJ1-5; D not resolved. The CDR3 contains 15 residues. Germline CDR1 reads SGHTA; CDR2 reads FQGNSA. Between the trimmed V and J ends, which lost 5 bases and 0 bases, there was a span of 11 bases. CDR3 residues: CASSPQAYSNQPQHF. The DNA of the CDR3 is TGTGCCAGCAGCCCCCAGGCCTATAGCAATCAGCCCCAGCATTTT.

At least ten counts were recorded for this clone. J is TRBJ2-3 and V is TRBV5-4, with 7 positions matching TRBD2. The V gene's germline CDR1 is SGHNT and CDR2 YYREEE (reference sequence). CDR3 length equals 13 residues. V was clipped by 4 bases and J by 2 bases; unmatched bases: 1. CDR3 sequence: CASSSGDTDTQYF. As DNA, the CDR3 is TGTGCCAGCAGCAGCGGGGACACAGATACGCAGTATTTT.

The chain joins TRBV5-4 to TRBJ2-7, with TRBD2 as a possible D gene (6 bases). Germline V lookup: CDR1 SGHNT, CDR2 YYREEE (reference sequence). V was clipped by 1 base and J by 11 bases, with 10 bases between them. This CDR3 has 11 residues. CDR3 sequence reads: CASSLLEGKYF. CDR3 bases: TGTGCCAGCAGCTTGTTGGAGGGTAAGTACTTC.

The chain couples TRBV15 to TRBJ2-7; TRBD1 matches 9 bases. Trimming cost V 3 bases and J 4 bases; bases outside gene matches: 13. The CDR3 has 17 residues. The germline gives CDR1 LNHNV, CDR2 YYDKDF (reference sequence). This CDR3 is CATSSWPGTGSSYEQYF. The CDR3 bases are TGTGCCACCAGCAGTTGGCCCGGGACAGGGAGTTCGTACGAGCAGTACTTC. The variable domain in full, with the rest retrieved from reference TRBV15 and TRBJ2-7, is DAMVIQNPRYQVTQFGKPVTLSCSQTLNHNVMYWYQQKSSQAPKLLFHYYDKDFNNEADTPDNFQSRRPNTSFCFLDIRSPGLGDTAMYLCATSSWPGTGSSYEQYFGPGTRLTVT.